The entry that follows covers one TCR beta chain sequence. What was amplified from RNA transcripts were TCR beta CDR3 regions. The TCR CDR3 first-round RT-PCR relied on the HTBI primer set. TCRdb independently ran MiXCR on the multiplex PCR reads; one entry per CDR3 protein. The sample carries 330,000 or so distinct CDR3 sequences, about a sixth recorded once. Germline CDR1 LNHDA, CDR2 SQIVND (reference sequence). V lost 5 bases to trimming and J lost 9 bases, with 8 bases between them. The CDR3 runs 11 residues. These data originate in a study of T cells in Graves' hyperthyroidism and ophthalmopathy. This TCR derives from a woman aged 40 to 49 with Graves' ophthalmopathy. This chain uses TRBV19 with TRBJ1-5; D is unresolved. Material for sequencing was blood. The CDR3 region is CASSDTWPQHF. CDR3 coding DNA: TGTGCCAGTAGTGACACGTGGCCCCAGCATTTT.